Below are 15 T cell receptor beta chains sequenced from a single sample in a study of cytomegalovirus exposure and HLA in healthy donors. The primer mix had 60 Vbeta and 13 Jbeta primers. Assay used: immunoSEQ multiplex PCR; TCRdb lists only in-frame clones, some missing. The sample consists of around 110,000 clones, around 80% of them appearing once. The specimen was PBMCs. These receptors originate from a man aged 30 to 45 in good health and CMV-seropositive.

The CDR3 loop is CASSRGGSGSPLHF. The CDR3 DNA is TGTGCCAGCAGCCGGGGGGGGTCGGGGTCACCCCTCCACTTT. The V and J genes are TRBV7-6 and TRBJ1-6, with a possible D match to TRBD1 (5 bases). The length of the CDR3 is 14 residues. V was shortened by 5 bases and J by 10 bases, with 15 bases between the two germline ends. CDR1 and CDR2 from the germline V gene are SGHVS and FNYEAQ.

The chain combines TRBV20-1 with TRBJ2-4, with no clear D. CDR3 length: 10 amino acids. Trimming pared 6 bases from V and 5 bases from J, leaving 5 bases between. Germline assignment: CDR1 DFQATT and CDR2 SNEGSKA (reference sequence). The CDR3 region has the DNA TGCAGTGCCATTGAAAACATTCAGTACTTC. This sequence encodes CSAIENIQYF.

The CDR3 DNA reads TGTGCCAGCAGCGTAGTCCACGGGATGAACACTGAAGCTTTCTTT. It specifies CASSVVHGMNTEAFF. The chain joins TRBV9 to TRBJ1-1, with D hard to call. The CDR3 runs to 15 residues. The V end lost 0 bases, the J end lost 0 bases, and 9 bases lay between the germline ends. The germline gives CDR1 SGDLS, CDR2 YYNGEE.

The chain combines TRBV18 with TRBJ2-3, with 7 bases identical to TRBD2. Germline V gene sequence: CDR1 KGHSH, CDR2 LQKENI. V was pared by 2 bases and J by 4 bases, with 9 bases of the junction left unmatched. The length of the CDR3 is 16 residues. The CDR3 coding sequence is TGTGCCAGCTCACCATACGGGACTACCGCGGCAGATACGCAGTATTTT. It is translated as CASSPYGTTAADTQYF.

The CDR3, as DNA: TGTGCCAGCAGCTTGGACTCTCCGGGTGAGACCCAGTACTTC. This codes for CASSLDSPGETQYF. This sequence joins TRBV5-4 and TRBJ2-5; D ambiguous. Trimming removed 0 bases at V and 5 bases at J, with 11 bases between. Germline loops: CDR1 SGHNT, CDR2 YYREEE (reference sequence). The CDR3 runs 14 residues. Drawing the rest from reference TRBV5-4 and TRBJ2-5, the complete variable domain is ETGVTQSPTHLIKTRGQQVTLRCSSQSGHNTVSWYQQALGQGPQFIFQYYREEENGRGNFPPRFSGLQFPNYSSELNVNALELDDSALYLCASSLDSPGETQYFGPGTRLLVL.

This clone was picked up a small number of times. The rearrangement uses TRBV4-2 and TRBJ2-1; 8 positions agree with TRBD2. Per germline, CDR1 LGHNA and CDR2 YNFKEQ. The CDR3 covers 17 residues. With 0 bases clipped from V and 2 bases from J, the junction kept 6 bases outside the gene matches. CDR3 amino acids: CASSQDAGGAPYNEQFF. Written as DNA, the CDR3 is TGTGCCAGCAGCCAAGATGCCGGGGGGGCCCCCTACAATGAGCAGTTCTTC.

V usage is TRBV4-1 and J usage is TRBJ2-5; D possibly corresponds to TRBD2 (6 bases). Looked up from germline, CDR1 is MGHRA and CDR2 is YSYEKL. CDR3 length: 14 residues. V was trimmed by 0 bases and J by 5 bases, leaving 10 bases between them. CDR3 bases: TGCGCCAGCAGCCAAGACCCAGGGAGGGAGACCCAGTACTTC. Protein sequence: CASSQDPGRETQYF.

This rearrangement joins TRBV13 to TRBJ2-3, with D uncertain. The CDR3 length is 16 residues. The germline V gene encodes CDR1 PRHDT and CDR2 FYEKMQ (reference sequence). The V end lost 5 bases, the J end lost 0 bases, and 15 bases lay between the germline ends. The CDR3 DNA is TGTGCCAGCAGCACCGGATATTCACTAAGCACAGATACGCAGTATTTT. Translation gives CASSTGYSLSTDTQYF.

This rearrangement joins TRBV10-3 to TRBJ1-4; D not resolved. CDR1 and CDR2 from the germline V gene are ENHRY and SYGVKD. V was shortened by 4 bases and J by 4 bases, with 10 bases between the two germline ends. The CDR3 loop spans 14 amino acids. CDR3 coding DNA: TGTGCCATCAGTGTTTCAGGTCTTAATGAAAAACTGTTTTTT. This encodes CAISVSGLNEKLFF.

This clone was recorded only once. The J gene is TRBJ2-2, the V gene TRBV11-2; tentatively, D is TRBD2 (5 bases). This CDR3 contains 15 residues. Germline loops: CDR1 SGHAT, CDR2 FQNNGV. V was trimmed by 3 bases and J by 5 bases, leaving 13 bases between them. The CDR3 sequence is CASSFSLLVTGELFF. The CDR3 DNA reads TGTGCCAGCAGCTTTAGCTTACTAGTGACCGGGGAGCTGTTTTTT.

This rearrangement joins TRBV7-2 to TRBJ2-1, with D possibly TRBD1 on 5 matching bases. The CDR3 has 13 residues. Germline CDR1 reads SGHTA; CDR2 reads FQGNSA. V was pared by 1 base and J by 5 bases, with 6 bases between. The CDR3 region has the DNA TGTGCCAGCAGCTTAGGACAGAACAATGAGCAGTTCTTC. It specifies CASSLGQNNEQFF.

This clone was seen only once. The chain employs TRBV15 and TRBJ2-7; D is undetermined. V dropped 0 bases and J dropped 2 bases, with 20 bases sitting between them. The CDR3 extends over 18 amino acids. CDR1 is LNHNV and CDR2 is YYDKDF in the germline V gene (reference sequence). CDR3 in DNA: TGTGCCACCAGCAGAGATGCGAATAAGCAGGTCAGCCCCTACGAGCAGTACTTC. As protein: CATSRDANKQVSPYEQYF.

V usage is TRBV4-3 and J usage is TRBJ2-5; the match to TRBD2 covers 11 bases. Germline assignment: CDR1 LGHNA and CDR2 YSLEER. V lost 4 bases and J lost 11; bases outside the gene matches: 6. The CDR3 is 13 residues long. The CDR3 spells CASSLSGRDEQYF. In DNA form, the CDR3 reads TGCGCCAGCAGCCTTAGCGGGAGGGATGAGCAGTACTTC.

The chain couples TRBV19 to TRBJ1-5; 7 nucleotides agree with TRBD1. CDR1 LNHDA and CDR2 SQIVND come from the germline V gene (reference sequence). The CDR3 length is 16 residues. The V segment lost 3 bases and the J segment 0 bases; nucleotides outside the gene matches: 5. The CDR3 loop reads CASSIGGQVSNQPQHF. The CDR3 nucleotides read TGTGCCAGTAGTATCGGCGGACAGGTTAGCAATCAGCCCCAGCATTTT.

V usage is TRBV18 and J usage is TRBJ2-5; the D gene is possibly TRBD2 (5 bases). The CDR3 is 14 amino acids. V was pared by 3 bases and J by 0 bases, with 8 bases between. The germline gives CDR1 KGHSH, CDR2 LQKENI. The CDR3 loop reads CASSPSADQETQYF. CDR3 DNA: TGTGCCAGCTCACCGTCAGCGGACCAAGAGACCCAGTACTTC.